A single sample gave rise to the 21 T cell receptor beta chains below, sequenced in a study of T-cell memory formation after mild COVID-19. TCRdb used MiXCR to reprocess the 5' RACE reads, holding one entry per CDR3 protein. Of hundreds of thousands of distinct CDR3 sequences in the sample, 20% to 25% were seen once. Sequenced material: PBMCs or a T cell subset sorted from them (not recorded which). The receptors shown here come from a man aged 18 to 29 who had mild COVID-19 (a few samples of this study predate the infection). Cell type and time point are not known.

The table lists this clonotype with a few counts. The rearrangement uses TRBV4-3 and TRBJ2-1; 7 bases line up with TRBD1. Germline CDR1 and CDR2: LGHNA and YSLEER. The CDR3 loop spans 16 amino acids. V was pared by 3 bases and J by 6 bases, with 11 bases of the junction left unmatched. The CDR3 protein is CASSQADREEINEQFF. The DNA of the CDR3 is TGCGCCAGCAGCCAGGCCGACAGGGAAGAAATCAATGAGCAGTTCTTC.

V gene TRBV9 combines with J gene TRBJ1-1, with D perhaps TRBD1 (6 bases). CDR3 length: 14 residues. Looked up from germline, CDR1 is SGDLS and CDR2 is YYNGEE. With 3 bases removed from V and 5 bases from J, the gap between germline ends came to 14 bases. In DNA form, the CDR3 reads TGTGCCAGCAGCGAAGGCGCTAGGGGGACTGAAGCTTTCTTT. Translating it yields CASSEGARGTEAFF.

The V gene is TRBV12-3 or TRBV12-4, the J gene TRBJ2-3; TRBD2 aligns across 10 bases. This CDR3 spans 14 amino acids. The trim removed 5 bases at V and 7 bases at J, leaving 6 bases unmatched. The CDR3 protein is CASSRSGGGHTQYF. CDR3 bases: TGTGCCAGCAGTCGCAGCGGGGGGGGTCATACGCAGTATTTT.

The V gene is TRBV29-1, the J gene TRBJ2-7, with a tentative D call TRBD1 (6 bases). Germline-derived CDR1 and CDR2 are SQVTM and ANQGSEA. The CDR3 extends over 12 amino acids. Trimming removed 6 bases from V and 2 bases from J, with 11 bases in between. The DNA of the CDR3 is TGCAGCGTGTCTACAGGGACCTACGAGCAGTACGTC. Amino acids: CSVSTGTYEQYV.

This clonotype has only a few counts. The chain joins TRBV5-1 to TRBJ2-3, with 7 bases aligning to TRBD2. Per the germline V gene, CDR1 is SGHRS and CDR2 is YFSETQ. The J segment lost 4 bases and the V segment lost 0 bases, leaving 8 bases of the junction unmatched. CDR3 length: 16 residues. Here the CDR3 reads CASSLGSRGDSDTQYF. CDR3 sequence (DNA): TGCGCCAGCAGCTTGGGCTCTCGGGGGGACTCAGATACGCAGTATTTT.

This clonotype came up a few times. The CDR3 bases are TGTGCCAGCAGCCAAGACTGGGAAAGGGGCCTCGCCTACGAGCAGTACTTC. Translation gives CASSQDWERGLAYEQYF. V usage is TRBV4-2 and J usage is TRBJ2-7, with D possibly TRBD1 on 5 matching bases. The V and J ends lost 0 bases and 2 bases respectively, with 17 bases between them. CDR3 length: 17 amino acids. Per germline, CDR1 LGHNA and CDR2 YNFKEQ.

This clonotype was counted only a few times. This sequence joins TRBV6-5 and TRBJ1-6; tentative D call: TRBD1 (5 bases). The CDR3 extends over 14 amino acids. The germline gives CDR1 MNHEY, CDR2 SVGAGI. V lost 2 bases and J lost 6, with 8 bases in between. The CDR3: CASSYTGRNSPLHF. CDR3 DNA: TGTGCCAGCAGTTACACAGGACGTAATTCACCCCTCCACTTT.

In this sample, this clonotype turned up a few times. The J gene is TRBJ1-5, the V gene TRBV5-1; 7 positions agree with TRBD1. The germline gives CDR1 SGHRS, CDR2 YFSETQ. The length of the CDR3 is 15 residues. V trimming: 4 bases; J trimming: 7 bases; junction bases outside the gene matches: 11. The CDR3 sequence is CASSPRGGQNQPQHF. The DNA for the CDR3 is TGCGCCAGCAGCCCCAGGGGGGGACAGAACCAGCCCCAGCATTTT. The full variable domain, rest sourced from reference TRBV5-1 and TRBJ1-5, is KAGVTQTPRYLIKTRGQQVTLSCSPISGHRSVSWYQQTPGQGLQFLFEYFSETQRNKGNFPGRFSGRQFSNSRSEMNVSTLELGDSALYLCASSPRGGQNQPQHFGDGTRLSIL.

This clonotype has a count of ten or more. The V gene is TRBV29-1, the J gene TRBJ2-1, with 8 bases aligning to TRBD1. The CDR3 extends over 14 amino acids. V was clipped by 3 bases and J by 3 bases; unmatched bases: 4. Germline V lookup: CDR1 SQVTM, CDR2 ANQGSEA. The CDR3 spells CSVDYRGFYNEQFF. The CDR3 bases are TGCAGCGTTGACTACAGGGGGTTCTACAATGAGCAGTTCTTC.

The V gene is TRBV29-1, the J gene TRBJ1-2; possible D gene TRBD1, 6 bases. Germline V gene sequence: CDR1 SQVTM, CDR2 ANQGSEA. V dropped 6 bases and J dropped 4 bases, with 30 bases sitting between them. The CDR3 contains 18 residues. The CDR3 coding sequence is TGCAGCGTCCCCCGGGGGGACACCAGGCGGGACGTGGGCTATGGCTACACCTTC. Its translation is CSVPRGDTRRDVGYGYTF.

This clonotype showed up just a few times. The V gene is TRBV2, the J gene TRBJ2-3; the D is unclear. Looked up from germline, CDR1 is SNHLY and CDR2 is FYNNEI. V was clipped by 8 bases and J by 5 bases, with 8 bases between them. This CDR3 has 11 amino acids. CDR3 sequence (DNA): TGTGCCAGCCAAACGGGAGATACGCAGTATTTT. Its translation: CASQTGDTQYF. Full variable domain (missing parts from reference TRBV2 and TRBJ2-3): EPEVTQTPSHQVTQMGQEVILRCVPISNHLYFYWYRQILGQKVEFLVSFYNNEISEKSEIFDDQFSVERPDGSNFTLKIRSTKLEDSAMYFCASQTGDTQYFGPGTRLTVL.

CDR3 coding DNA: TGCGCCAGCTCGCTGGGCACAGGGAACAATGAGCAGTTCTTC. Protein product: CASSLGTGNNEQFF. This chain connects TRBV5-1 to TRBJ2-1, with D possibly TRBD1 on 6 matching bases. The germline V and J ends were trimmed by 7 bases and 5 bases, with 16 bases remaining between them. The V gene's germline CDR1 is SGHRS and CDR2 YFSETQ. This CDR3 spans 14 amino acids.

This rearrangement joins TRBV4-3 to TRBJ1-5, with no clear D. Germline V gene sequence: CDR1 LGHNA, CDR2 YSLEER. With 4 bases removed from V and 1 base from J, the gap between germline ends came to 11 bases. This CDR3 is built from 15 residues. The CDR3 loop is CASSLCGGSNQPQHF. The CDR3 DNA is TGCGCCAGCAGCCTCTGTGGTGGAAGCAATCAGCCCCAGCATTTT.

This clonotype was detected a few times. The rearrangement joins TRBV9 to TRBJ2-7; tentatively, D is TRBD2 (5 bases). The CDR3 is made up of 12 amino acids. Trimming took 3 bases from V and 6 from J, leaving 10 bases between them. Germline loops: CDR1 SGDLS, CDR2 YYNGEE. The CDR3 nucleotides read TGTGCCAGCAGCGGAACTAGTGGCGAGCAGTACTTC. It encodes CASSGTSGEQYF.

As DNA, the CDR3 is TGCAGTGCCATGGGGGGGCTCACATCCTACGAGCAGTACTTC. Its translation: CSAMGGLTSYEQYF. This chain links TRBV20-1 with TRBJ2-7, with D perhaps TRBD2 (7 bases). Trimming left V 6 bases short and J 1 base short, with 16 bases between. Per the germline V gene, CDR1 is DFQATT and CDR2 is SNEGSKA (reference sequence). This CDR3 is built from 14 residues.

This clonotype was seen a handful of times. CDR3 region: CASSFSPSETQYF. In DNA, the CDR3 is TGCGCCAGCAGCTTCTCCCCCTCGGAGACCCAGTACTTC. The J gene is TRBJ2-5, the V gene TRBV5-1, with D unclear. This CDR3 spans 13 amino acids. The germline CDR1 and CDR2 sequences are SGHRS and YFSETQ. V gave up 2 bases and J gave up 5 bases, with 10 bases separating them.

This rearrangement joins TRBV7-9 to TRBJ1-1, with D hard to call. The CDR3 loop spans 13 amino acids. CDR1 SEHNR and CDR2 FQNEAQ come from the germline V gene (reference sequence). Trimming shortened V by 1 base and J by 5 bases, and 8 bases separated the two germline ends. The CDR3 sequence: CASSLVEGTEAFF. In nucleotides, the CDR3 is TGTGCCAGCAGCTTAGTGGAGGGAACTGAAGCTTTCTTT.

Notes on this clonotype: At one end the junction does not follow the germline gene, possibly because of a read error. This chain uses TRBV7-7 with TRBJ2-2, with 7 bases matching TRBD1. CDR3 length equals 14 residues. Germline assignment: CDR1 SSHAT and CDR2 FNYEAQ (reference sequence). The CDR3 DNA reads TGTGCTAGCAGTAACACAGGGGTGGACGGGGAGCTGTTTTTT. Amino acids: CASSNTGVDGELFF.

This clonotype was seen a handful of times. The CDR3 here is CASSWSGTTYEQYV. In nucleotides, the CDR3 is TGTGCCAGCAGCTGGAGCGGCACAACCTACGAGCAGTACGTC. The V gene is TRBV5-6, the J gene TRBJ2-7, with D maybe TRBD2 (5 bases). CDR1 and CDR2 from the germline V gene are SGHDT and YYEEEE. Trimming removed 3 bases at V and 2 bases at J, with 12 bases between. The CDR3 has 14 amino acids.

This sequence joins TRBV20-1 and TRBJ1-2; D is perhaps TRBD1 (6 bases). V lost 5 bases and J lost 3, with 19 bases in between. CDR1 is DFQATT and CDR2 is SNEGSKA in the germline V gene (reference sequence). CDR3 size: 15 residues. CDR3 protein: CSAPPPGASDYGYTF. DNA of the CDR3: TGCAGTGCTCCCCCCCCAGGGGCTTCGGACTATGGCTACACCTTC.

The chain has TRBV20-1 and TRBJ1-6, with D unclear. CDR3 length: 16 amino acids. Trimming left V 0 bases short and J 0 bases short, with 9 bases between. Germline V gives CDR1 DFQATT, CDR2 SNEGSKA (reference sequence). The CDR3 region is CSARDVGSSYNSPLHF. The CDR3, as DNA: TGCAGTGCTAGAGATGTGGGGAGCTCCTATAATTCACCCCTCCACTTT.